This TCR beta chain originates from a study of T cells in Graves' hyperthyroidism and ophthalmopathy. This clonotype appeared many times. Amplification of TCR beta CDR3 regions used RNA as the template. HTBI primers were used for first-round RT-PCR of the TCR CDR3. MiXCR, applied by TCRdb to the multiplex PCR reads, yields one record per CDR3 protein. The sample yields almost 600,000 distinct CDR3 sequences, roughly 13% seen once. Together with thyroid ultrasound, orbital computed tomography, serum thyroxine and TRAb, clinical symptoms were used for diagnoses. Blood was obtained at the first hyperthyroidism diagnosis, which preceded any ophthalmopathy symptoms. Out of 8.5 to 10 ml of fresh peripheral blood came the PBMCs. The CDR3 contains 14 residues. V lost 0 bases and J 5 bases, leaving 11 bases between the germline ends.

Sequencing was performed on blood. The sequence came from a woman aged 25 to 45 with Graves' hyperthyroidism that later progressed to Graves' ophthalmopathy. The rearrangement uses TRBV12-3 or TRBV12-4 and TRBJ2-7, with unresolved D. CDR3 nucleotides: TGTGCCAGCAGTTTAGCACTCCACGGGCACGAGCAGTACTTC. Amino acid sequence: CASSLALHGHEQYF.